These T cell receptor beta chains were read from a single sample in a study of CD8+CD57+ T cells in acquired aplastic anemia. TCRdb reprocessed the reads with MiXCR, giving one entry per CDR3 protein. The sample lists about 180,000 distinct CDR3 sequences; approximately 48% were seen once. Specimen: sorted CD4+, CD8+, or CD8+CD57+ T cells (not recorded which) from PBMCs. The receptors stem from a human donor with aplastic anemia. Each CDR3 is given with its conserved first and last residue. D genes are given only for firm matches. Clone sizes are given selectively: once, few, many, or a class where the clone is expanded.

CDR3aa: CSAHMGETQYF
CDR3nt: TGCAGTGCCCACATGGGGGAGACCCAGTACTTC
abundance: .
d_gene: .
j_gene: TRBJ2-5
v_gene: TRBV20-1

CDR3aa: CATSRDPGGSYNEQFF
CDR3nt: TGTGCCACCAGCAGAGACCCCGGGGGGTCCTACAATGAGCAGTTCTTC
abundance: many
d_gene: TRBD2
j_gene: TRBJ2-1
v_gene: TRBV15

CDR3aa: CASSSRQSYEQYF
CDR3nt: TGTGCCAGCAGCTCCCGACAGTCCTACGAGCAGTACTTC
abundance: .
d_gene: .
j_gene: TRBJ2-7
v_gene: TRBV7-9

CDR3aa: CASSEEGPSGYTF
CDR3nt: TGTGCCAGCAGTGAAGAAGGGCCTTCTGGCTACACCTTC
abundance: .
d_gene: .
j_gene: TRBJ1-2
v_gene: TRBV2

CDR3aa: CASSSGTGNQETQYF
CDR3nt: TGCGCCAGCAGCTCCGGGACAGGGAACCAAGAGACCCAGTACTTC
abundance: once
d_gene: TRBD1
j_gene: TRBJ2-5
v_gene: TRBV5-1

CDR3aa: CASTLGPSYGYTF
CDR3nt: TGTGCCAGCACCCTGGGCCCGAGCTATGGCTACACCTTC
abundance: few
d_gene: .
j_gene: TRBJ1-2
v_gene: TRBV2

CDR3aa: CASSLVLQETQYF
CDR3nt: TGTGCCAGCAGCTTGGTCTTGCAAGAGACCCAGTACTTC
abundance: .
d_gene: .
j_gene: TRBJ2-5
v_gene: TRBV5-4

CDR3aa: CATSDRSYEQYF
CDR3nt: TGTGCCACCAGTGACCGATCGTACGAGCAGTACTTC
abundance: .
d_gene: .
j_gene: TRBJ2-7
v_gene: TRBV24-1

CDR3aa: CASRDAGYGYTF
CDR3nt: TGTGCCAGCAGGGATGCGGGCTATGGCTACACCTTC
abundance: few
d_gene: .
j_gene: TRBJ1-2
v_gene: TRBV2

CDR3aa: CASSYSGTRTYEQYF
CDR3nt: TGTGCCAGCAGTTATTCAGGGACACGGACCTACGAGCAGTACTTC
abundance: many
d_gene: .
j_gene: TRBJ2-7
v_gene: TRBV6-5

CDR3aa: CASSSRDGYTF
CDR3nt: TGTGCCAGCAGCTCCCGGGATGGCTACACCTTC
abundance: many
d_gene: .
j_gene: TRBJ1-2
v_gene: TRBV11-3

CDR3aa: CASSLSGDYEQYF
CDR3nt: TGTGCCAGCAGCTTAAGCGGGGACTACGAGCAGTACTTC
abundance: .
d_gene: TRBD2
j_gene: TRBJ2-7
v_gene: TRBV7-9

CDR3aa: CASSTDSSYNEQFF
CDR3nt: TGTGCCAGCTCCACGGACAGCTCCTACAATGAGCAGTTCTTC
abundance: few
d_gene: .
j_gene: TRBJ2-1
v_gene: TRBV18

CDR3aa: CSVAYGSGNTIYF
CDR3nt: TGCAGCGTTGCATACGGCAGTGGAAACACCATATATTTT
abundance: .
d_gene: .
j_gene: TRBJ1-3
v_gene: TRBV29-1

CDR3aa: CSANRLAMDTQYF
CDR3nt: TGCAGTGCTAATCGACTAGCAATGGATACGCAGTATTTT
abundance: .
d_gene: TRBD2
j_gene: TRBJ2-3
v_gene: TRBV20-1

CDR3aa: CASSARDRRGEQYF
CDR3nt: TGTGCCAGCAGTGCCCGGGACAGGAGGGGGGAGCAGTACTTC
abundance: .
d_gene: TRBD1
j_gene: TRBJ2-7
v_gene: TRBV2

CDR3aa: CASSYPGDRETQYF
CDR3nt: TGTGCCAGCAGTTACCCCGGAGATAGGGAGACCCAGTACTTC
abundance: many
d_gene: .
j_gene: TRBJ2-5
v_gene: TRBV6-6

CDR3aa: CASSSGLGAGYEQYF
CDR3nt: TGCGCCAGCAGCTCTGGACTAGGGGCGGGTTACGAGCAGTACTTC
abundance: .
d_gene: TRBD2
j_gene: TRBJ2-7
v_gene: TRBV5-1

CDR3aa: CATSRDRLAANTGELFF
CDR3nt: TGTGCCACCAGCAGAGATAGGCTAGCGGCGAACACCGGGGAGCTGTTTTTT
abundance: .
d_gene: TRBD2
j_gene: TRBJ2-2
v_gene: TRBV15

CDR3aa: CASSDGTSGEQFF
CDR3nt: TGTGCCAGCAGTGATGGGACTAGTGGTGAGCAGTTCTTC
abundance: .
d_gene: TRBD2
j_gene: TRBJ2-1
v_gene: TRBV2

CDR3aa: CASSEGGGWGVGSYEQYF
CDR3nt: TGTGCCAGCAGTGAAGGTGGAGGATGGGGGGTAGGCTCCTACGAGCAGTACTTC
abundance: .
d_gene: .
j_gene: TRBJ2-7
v_gene: TRBV11-1

CDR3aa: CSASGTSGGAHEQFF
CDR3nt: TGCAGTGCGTCCGGGACTAGCGGGGGGGCGCATGAGCAGTTCTTC
abundance: .
d_gene: TRBD2
j_gene: TRBJ2-1
v_gene: TRBV20-1

CDR3aa: CASSLVIGSLADNEQFF
CDR3nt: TGTGCCAGCAGCTTAGTAATCGGCAGTTTAGCGGACAATGAGCAGTTCTTC
abundance: .
d_gene: .
j_gene: TRBJ2-1
v_gene: TRBV11-1

CDR3aa: CASSPGTLEQYF
CDR3nt: TGTGCCAGCAGCCCCGGGACTTTAGAGCAGTACTTC
abundance: .
d_gene: .
j_gene: TRBJ2-7
v_gene: TRBV7-9

CDR3aa: CSVRVNTEAFF
CDR3nt: TGCAGCGTTAGGGTCAACACTGAAGCTTTCTTT
abundance: .
d_gene: .
j_gene: TRBJ1-1
v_gene: TRBV29-1

CDR3aa: CASSRASGYTQYF
CDR3nt: TGTGCCAGCAGCCGGGCATCCGGTTATACGCAGTATTTT
abundance: .
d_gene: .
j_gene: TRBJ2-3
v_gene: TRBV3-1

CDR3aa: CASMTGLRGTHEQYF
CDR3nt: TGTGCCAGCATGACGGGACTACGAGGGACCCACGAGCAGTACTTC
abundance: many
d_gene: TRBD2
j_gene: TRBJ2-7
v_gene: TRBV6-1

CDR3aa: CSAGAITDTQYF
CDR3nt: TGCAGTGCCGGTGCGATCACAGATACGCAGTATTTT
abundance: .
d_gene: .
j_gene: TRBJ2-3
v_gene: TRBV20-1